Given below is one T cell receptor (beta chain) in context. Its specificity is unknown. These data belong to a study of cytomegalovirus exposure and HLA in healthy donors. In the study overall: From HLA-typed donors, an early data release held 70 million to 100 million unique TCRs.

The PCR made use of 60 Vbeta and 13 Jbeta primers. Profiling relied on immunoSEQ multiplex PCR, and the TCRdb table lists in-frame clones only, not all of them. The profile covers about 190,000 clones, with 65% to 80% appearing a single time and approximately 1.1% taken by the ten largest. This CDR3 comprises 15 residues. CDR1 is LNHDA and CDR2 is SQIVND in the germline V gene (reference sequence). With V trimmed by 4 bases and J by 5 bases, 4 bases remained unmatched. Findings of the study overall: Being productive about 87% or about 30% of the time was typical of most TCR beta V segments in an earlier analysis. A missense DCLRE1C variant was associated with V- and J-gene trimming of TCR beta chains in a later analysis, and an independent cohort replicated the association. The authors later found most CMV-associated TCR beta chains appeared HLA-restricted.

Sequences were obtained from PBMCs. The V gene is TRBV19, the J gene TRBJ1-5; 11 bases align to TRBD1. The sequence derives from a woman in her forties in good health and CMV-seronegative. The DNA for the CDR3 is TGTGCCAGTAGTAAGGGACAGGGGGAATATCAGCCCCAGCATTTT. Its translation is CASSKGQGEYQPQHF. Full variable domain (remainder filled in from reference TRBV19 and TRBJ1-5): DGGITQSPKYLFRKEGQNVTLSCEQNLNHDAMYWYRQDPGQGLRLIYYSQIVNDFQKGDIAEGYSVSREKKESFPLTVTSAQKNPTAFYLCASSKGQGEYQPQHFGDGTRLSIL.